This T cell receptor beta chain was identified in a study of T cells expressing NK-cell markers. Turning to the study itself: Sorted CD3+CD56+NKG2C+, CD3+CD56+NKG2C- and CD3+CD56-NKG2C+ T cells provided the TCR beta repertoires.

TCRdb re-analyzed the 5' RACE reads; it lists each CDR3 protein once, without DNA. In all, the sample yields approximately 170,000 distinct CDR3 sequences. The germline V gene has CDR1 SGHTA and CDR2 FQGNSA. The CDR3 runs to 13 residues. This TCR derives from a man aged 18-70 years in good health. Specimen: blood T cells: a sorted CD56 or NKG2C T cell subset, CD4+ or CD8+ T cells, or bulk PBMC T cells (not recorded which). V usage is TRBV7-2 and J usage is TRBJ2-7; TCRdb calls TRBD1, which cannot be checked without DNA. CDR3 sequence: CASSLGGRNEQYF.